One and the same sample provided the 8 T cell receptor beta chains below, sequenced in a study of identical twins. TCRdb reanalysed the 5' RACE reads using MiXCR and keeps one entry per CDR3 protein. The table records about 890,000 distinct CDR3 sequences, 9% to 15% of them present only once. This sample also appeared in a second study, on yellow fever vaccine responses in identical twins.

Material: PBMCs. Receptors were obtained from a woman between 18 and 29 years old in good health.

On this clonotype itself: A junction end diverges from the germline sequence, so it may reflect a read error. The chain carries TRBV18 and TRBJ2-5; TRBD1 aligns across 7 bases. The CDR3 consists of 15 residues. Germline values: CDR1 KGHSH, CDR2 LQKENI. CDR3: CASTPAMRGLETQYF. The CDR3 bases are TGTGCCAGCACACCAGCGATGAGGGGGCTAGAGACCCAGTACTTC.

The chain joins TRBV28 to TRBJ2-1; 9 bases align to TRBD1. This CDR3 contains 17 residues. Germline assignment: CDR1 MDHEN and CDR2 SYDVKM. J was trimmed by 5 bases and V by 6 bases; bases with no gene match: 14. The CDR3 region has the DNA TGTGCCAGCAGATTAGCCAGATACCGGGACAGGGACAATGAGCAGTTCTTC. Encoded protein: CASRLARYRDRDNEQFF.

V and J are TRBV2 and TRBJ2-1; TRBD1 is a possible D gene (5 bases). CDR3 length: 16 amino acids. Trimming pared 3 bases from V and 0 bases from J, leaving 12 bases between. Germline values: CDR1 SNHLY, CDR2 FYNNEI. The CDR3 DNA reads as TGTGCCAGCAGTGATTGGGGCTTCTTCTCCTACAATGAGCAGTTCTTC. It yields the protein CASSDWGFFSYNEQFF.

CDR3 amino acids: CASSVGLAVYEQFF. The DNA for the CDR3 is TGTGCCAGCAGCGTGGGACTAGCAGTTTATGAGCAGTTCTTC. The rearrangement links TRBV9 to TRBJ2-1; TRBD2 aligns across 9 bases. CDR1 SGDLS and CDR2 YYNGEE come from the germline V gene. The CDR3 has 14 amino acids. V lost 2 bases and J lost 8; bases outside the gene matches: 5. The complete variable domain, with remaining parts taken from reference TRBV9 and TRBJ2-1, reads DSGVTQTPKHLITATGQRVTLRCSPRSGDLSVYWYQQSLDQGLQFLIQYYNGEERAKGNILERFSAQQFPDLHSELNLSSLELGDSALYFCASSVGLAVYEQFFGPGTRLTVL.

This clonotype was counted between two and nine times. The chain recombines TRBV2 with TRBJ2-3; 12 bases match TRBD2. The germline CDR1 and CDR2 sequences are SNHLY and FYNNEI. The junction had 6 bases not matched to a gene; V was cut back by 6 bases and J by 14 bases. The length of the CDR3 is 12 residues. This CDR3 is CASRLTSGGRYF. CDR3 nucleotide sequence: TGTGCCAGCAGGCTGACTAGCGGGGGTCGGTATTTT.

This clonotype turned up a few times. The CDR3 loop reads CASSLTLRPDEQFF. The CDR3 DNA follows: TGTGCCAGCAGTTTGACCCTCCGACCCGATGAGCAGTTCTTC. This chain links TRBV12-3 or TRBV12-4 with TRBJ2-1; the D is unclear. This CDR3 comprises 14 residues. Deletions cut 3 bases from V and 8 bases from J, with 14 bases between.

This clonotype came up many times. The gene calls are TRBV5-1 and TRBJ1-4, with TRBD1 identical over 8 bases. The CDR3 length is 14 residues. Germline V gene lookup returns CDR1 SGHRS and CDR2 YFSETQ. The V and J ends lost 4 bases and 12 bases, in that order; junction bases with no gene match: 11. The CDR3 loop reads CASSPEAGTGQLFF. The CDR3 bases are TGCGCCAGCAGCCCCGAAGCCGGGACAGGTCAACTGTTTTTT.

This sequence joins TRBV15 and TRBJ2-5; 8 nucleotides match TRBD1. This CDR3 has 17 amino acids. Per the germline V gene, CDR1 is LNHNV and CDR2 is YYDKDF (reference sequence). The V gene end was trimmed by 5 bases and the J gene end by 4 bases; junction bases not matched to a gene: 15. The CDR3 here is CATSGQGGTLLRETQYF. The CDR3 DNA sequence: TGTGCCACCAGCGGACAGGGTGGGACTTTATTACGAGAGACCCAGTACTTC.